This T cell receptor beta chain was sequenced for a study of T cell repertoires in cytomegalovirus infection. Study-wide background: Signatures in public TCR beta sequences pointed to both CMV infection and matching HLA type.

Germline V gene data show CDR1 as SEHNR and CDR2 as FQNEAQ (reference sequence). There are 13 residues in the CDR3. The trim removed 4 bases at V and 10 bases at J, leaving 4 bases unmatched. The study, taken as a whole, reports: It was HLA-C-restricted CMV-specific TCR beta clonotypes that dominated the response ex vivo. Public TCR beta family frequency separated CMV-and-HLA carriers, including in an independent cohort.

TCRdb re-analysed the reads in MiXCR, keeping a single row per CDR3 protein. The sample consists of fewer than 200,000 distinct CDR3 sequences, about a tenth of them appearing once. This clonotype was seen ten or more times. Its antigen is unknown. The receptor's source is a human donor in good health (CMV status not recorded). Some clones in this sample may be carry-over from other donors' samples. The sample comprised PBMCs. The chain carries TRBV7-9 and TRBJ2-2; 9 nucleotides align to TRBD1. This CDR3 reads CASSWTGAEELFF. In DNA, the CDR3 is TGTGCCAGCAGCTGGACAGGGGCGGAGGAGCTGTTTTTT.